These 2 T cell receptor beta chains were sequenced from one sample in a study of blood T cell repertoires in COVID-19. The repertoire was sequenced with immunoSEQ multiplex PCR; TCRdb's copy has only in-frame clones and lacks some. Altogether about 290,000 clones are present, roughly 89% being singletons, with the ten largest covering about 3%. The material sequenced was peripheral blood. These receptors all come from a woman aged 25 to 39 with active or convalescent COVID-19.

The rearrangement joins TRBV6-1 to TRBJ1-6; 8 bases are a match to TRBD1. The length of the CDR3 is 16 residues. Germline V gene data show CDR1 as MNHNS and CDR2 as SASEGT. Germline trimming cut 2 bases from V and 7 bases from J; bases unmatched to any gene: 7. The CDR3 region has the DNA TGTGCCAGCAGTGAAAGGACAGGGCAAGGAAATTCACCCCTCCACTTT. Amino acids: CASSERTGQGNSPLHF.

This chain connects TRBV6-2 or TRBV6-3 to TRBJ2-7; TRBD2 matches 7 bases. J lost 5 bases, V lost 1 base, and 5 bases had no gene match. The length of the CDR3 is 14 residues. Germline V gene data show CDR1 as MNHEY and CDR2 as SVGEGT. The CDR3: CASSYWGGRDEQYF. The CDR3, as DNA: TGTGCCAGCAGTTACTGGGGAGGGAGGGACGAGCAGTACTTC.